This is a list of T cell receptor beta chains from one sample in a study of T-cell memory formation after mild COVID-19. TCRdb recomputed calls from the 5' RACE reads with MiXCR, one row per CDR3 protein. Of 530,000 or so distinct CDR3 sequences in the sample, around 15% were seen once. The sample taken for sequencing was PBMCs or a T cell subset sorted from them (not recorded which). These receptors were taken from an adult woman who had mild COVID-19 (a few samples of this study predate the infection). Cell type and time point are not known. The CDR3 runs from the conserved cysteine through the conserved F or W. Fields, in order: clone size, J gene, D gene, V gene, CDR3 DNA, CDR3 protein. D genes are given only for firm matches. Expanded clones get a size class; other rows say once, few or many, or leave the size out.

>NA|TRBJ1-5|NA|TRBV11-2
TGTGCCAGCAGCTCCGAAGGGGGGGCCCTCAATCAGCCCCAGCATTTT
CASSSEGGALNQPQHF
>few|TRBJ2-7|NA|TRBV4-1
TGCGCCAGCAGCCCAGGGTTACGGTACGAGCAGTACTTC
CASSPGLRYEQYF
>NA|TRBJ1-5|NA|TRBV19
TGTGCCAGTACCGCGGGACAAGGCTCGGTAAATCAGCCCCAGCATTTT
CASTAGQGSVNQPQHF
>NA|TRBJ2-7|NA|TRBV5-1
TGCGCCAGCAGAAGTATTGACAGGACCTACGAGCAGTACTTC
CASRSIDRTYEQYF
>few|TRBJ2-2|TRBD1|TRBV7-6
TGTGCCAGCAGCCCCACGACAGGGGGCGGCACCGGGGAGCTGTTTTTT
CASSPTTGGGTGELFF
>few|TRBJ1-2|NA|TRBV4-3
TGCGCCAGCAGCCAAGATTCGACCACACTTGGGGGCTACACCTTC
CASSQDSTTLGGYTF
>NA|TRBJ2-2|NA|TRBV12-3/TRBV12-4
TGTGCCAGCATGACAGAAACCGGGGAGCTGTTTTTT
CASMTETGELFF
>few|TRBJ2-3|TRBD2|TRBV4-3
TGCGCCAGCAGCCAAGGACTAGCGGTAACAGATACGCAGTATTTT
CASSQGLAVTDTQYF
>few|TRBJ2-3|TRBD2|TRBV2
TGTGCCAGCAGCGTGACTAGCGGGGGAACTAGCACAGATACGCAGTATTTT
CASSVTSGGTSTDTQYF
>NA|TRBJ2-2|NA|TRBV5-4
TGTGCCAGCAGCTTGGCCACAGGGTGGACCGGGGAGCTGTTTTTT
CASSLATGWTGELFF
>NA|TRBJ1-1|NA|TRBV27
TGTGCCAGCAGTTCGCGGGCGGGGGCTAATACTGAAGCTTTCTTT
CASSSRAGANTEAFF
>NA|TRBJ2-7|NA|TRBV15
TGTGCCACCAGCAGAGAGGTAGGCCGCTCCTACGAGCAGTACTTC
CATSREVGRSYEQYF
>NA|TRBJ2-1|TRBD2|TRBV7-3
TGTGCCAGCAGCGCGGGGGAGACTAGCGGAGAGCAGTTCTTC
CASSAGETSGEQFF
>NA|TRBJ2-5|TRBD1|TRBV9
TGTGCCAGCAGCGTAGCAGGGACAGCCCAAGAGACCCAGTACTTC
CASSVAGTAQETQYF
>NA|TRBJ1-1|NA|TRBV5-6
TGTGCCAGCAGCTTCCGGGCTTTGAACACTGAAGCTTTCTTT
CASSFRALNTEAFF
>NA|TRBJ2-2|NA|TRBV30
TGTGCCTGGACGTTCCAGGGAGCCGGCGGGGAGCTGTTTTTT
CAWTFQGAGGELFF
>NA|TRBJ1-2|TRBD1|TRBV14
TGTGCCAGCAGCCAATTTTCAGGGGGGGACTATGGCTACACCTTC
CASSQFSGGDYGYTF
>NA|TRBJ2-5|NA|TRBV5-1
TGCGCCAGCAGCTACCCAGGGGAAGAGACCCAGTACTTC
CASSYPGEETQYF
>many|TRBJ2-7|TRBD2|TRBV4-1
TGCGCCAGCAGCCAAGGGTGGCTAGCGGGGATCTCCTACGAGCAGTACTTC
CASSQGWLAGISYEQYF
>NA|TRBJ1-5|NA|TRBV2
TGTGCCAGCAGGCAGATACCGGGACACAAAGACGTCCGCAATCAGCCCCAGCATTTT
CASRQIPGHKDVRNQPQHF